Listed below are T cell receptor beta chains from one sample, sequenced in a study of lymphopenia after photon versus proton radiotherapy. The method was immunoSEQ multiplex PCR; TCRdb's version includes in-frame clones alone and lacks a portion of them. This table has around 16,000 clones, roughly nine tenths appearing once. This material consisted of peripheral blood, taken from a patient treated with proton-based radiotherapy. The receptors shown here come from a woman aged 55-69 years with cholangiocarcinoma. Some clones in this sample may be carry-over from other donors' samples. CDR3s include the opening cysteine and the closing phenylalanine or tryptophan. D genes are given only for firm matches. Size tells how often a clone was seen (once, few, many) or the class of an expanded clone, and some rows leave it out.

d_call,clone_size,v_call,j_call,cdr3_nt,cdr3_aa
.,.,TRBV2,TRBJ2-1,TGTGCCAGCAGTCTAAACCGACTAGGGGGGGTCAATGAGCAGTTCTTC,CASSLNRLGGVNEQFF
.,few,TRBV7-6,TRBJ1-2,TGTGCCAGCAGCCAGGACAGAGCTAACTATGGCTACACCTTC,CASSQDRANYGYTF
.,.,TRBV2,TRBJ2-5,TGTGCCAGCAGTGGGGGCAGGGGTCAAGAGACCCAGTACTTC,CASSGGRGQETQYF
.,.,TRBV9,TRBJ2-3,TGTGCCAGCAGCGTAGGACTAGGGGCAGATACGCAGTATTTT,CASSVGLGADTQYF
.,.,TRBV7-8,TRBJ1-2,TGTGCCAGCAGCTTAGACGCCGGCTCCTATGGCTACACCTTC,CASSLDAGSYGYTF
TRBD1,.,TRBV4-3,TRBJ2-7,TGCGCCAGCAGCCAAGATACAGGGGTCCTACGAGGGCAGTACTTC,CASSQDTGVLRGQYF
.,.,TRBV18,TRBJ1-1,TGTGCCAGCTCACCGGACCTGAACACTGAAGCTTTCTTT,CASSPDLNTEAFF
TRBD1,.,TRBV7-9,TRBJ1-4,TGTGCCAGCAGCTTCACCAGGGGGGATGAAAAACTGTTTTTT,CASSFTRGDEKLFF
.,.,TRBV5-4,TRBJ2-1,TGTGCCACCCGCCCGGGGTCGCAAGGGAGTGAGCAGTTCTTC,CATRPGSQGSEQFF
.,.,TRBV7-9,TRBJ1-4,TGTGCCAGCAGCTTAGGAGGGCAAAGAGGGGAAAAACTGTTTTTT,CASSLGGQRGEKLFF
TRBD1,.,TRBV5-1,TRBJ2-7,TGCGCCAGCAGCCCCCGACAGGGGGCGCTGGGCGAGCAGTACTTC,CASSPRQGALGEQYF
.,.,TRBV18,TRBJ2-7,TGTGCCAGCTCACCCCAGGGTTTTTCCTACGAGCAGTACTTC,CASSPQGFSYEQYF
.,.,TRBV5-4,TRBJ2-1,TGTGCCAGCAGCCCTTCTCAGGAAAGCTCCTACAATGAGCAGTTCTTC,CASSPSQESSYNEQFF
TRBD2,.,TRBV6-5,TRBJ2-1,TGTGCCAGCAGATTGACTAGCGGCTACAATGAGCAGTTCTTC,CASRLTSGYNEQFF
.,.,TRBV14,TRBJ2-1,TGTGCCAGCAGCCAAGTAGCCGTCTACAATGAGCAGTTCTTC,CASSQVAVYNEQFF
.,.,TRBV15,TRBJ2-7,TGTGCCACCAGCAAAGGGACGGCCGGGACCACCTACGAGCAGTACTTC,CATSKGTAGTTYEQYF
.,.,TRBV27,TRBJ2-1,TGTGCCAGCATGGGGGAGCAGTTCTTC,CASMGEQFF
TRBD1,once,TRBV5-6,TRBJ2-7,TGTGCCAGCAGCAGACGGACAGGCGGCTTCTACGAGCAGTACTTC,CASSRRTGGFYEQYF
TRBD2,.,TRBV19,TRBJ2-3,TGTGCCAGTCGCATAGGGACTAGCGGGGTGGATACGCAGTATTTT,CASRIGTSGVDTQYF
.,.,TRBV9,TRBJ1-6,TGTGCCAGCCCGCAGATGACCTATAATTCACCCCTCCACTTT,CASPQMTYNSPLHF
.,.,TRBV30,TRBJ1-1,TGTGCCTGGAGTTCCCTGGCCCCGAACACTGAAGCTTTCTTT,CAWSSLAPNTEAFF
.,.,TRBV27,TRBJ1-1,TGTGCCAGCAGCGCGGGGGCCAGTTGGGACACTGAAGCTTTCTTT,CASSAGASWDTEAFF
TRBD2,once,TRBV10-1,TRBJ2-7,TGCGCCAGCAGTGTCGGAGGAGGCGGGGGGGACGAGCAGTACTTC,CASSVGGGGGDEQYF
.,.,TRBV21-1,TRBJ2-7,TGTGCCAGCAGCAAAGGTCCTTGGGGGTACTTC,CASSKGPWGYF
.,.,TRBV4-1,TRBJ2-5,TGCGCCAGCAGCCAATCCTTCACCGGGGAGACCCAGTACTTC,CASSQSFTGETQYF
.,.,TRBV7-9,TRBJ1-1,TGTGCCAGCAGCTTAGAGGCTGAAGCTTTCTTT,CASSLEAEAFF
TRBD1,.,TRBV5-1,TRBJ1-1,TGCGCCAGCAGCCCCGCACAGGGGAGAACTGAAGCTTTCTTT,CASSPAQGRTEAFF
.,.,TRBV12-5,TRBJ1-5,TGTGCTAGTGCCCCGGGACGCCTGGCCAATCAGCCCCAGCATTTT,CASAPGRLANQPQHF
.,.,TRBV5-1,TRBJ2-2,TGCGCCGCATCAGCGGGTAACACCGGGGAGCTGTTTTTT,CAASAGNTGELFF
.,.,TRBV19,TRBJ1-1,TGTGCCAGTAGTATAGATGGGCGGGCGAACACTGAAGCTTTCTTT,CASSIDGRANTEAFF
.,.,TRBV5-1,TRBJ2-2,TGCGCCAGCTCTTCCATGGACACCGGGGAGCTGTTTTTT,CASSSMDTGELFF
.,.,TRBV7-3,TRBJ1-4,TGTGCCAGCAGCTTAACAGGGGCTCGCGAAGAAAAACTGTTTTTT,CASSLTGAREEKLFF
.,.,TRBV9,TRBJ2-7,TGTGCCAGCAGCGTAGTTAGCGTTCCCTCCTACGAGCAGTACTTC,CASSVVSVPSYEQYF
TRBD2,.,TRBV6-1,TRBJ2-7,TGTGCCAGCGGTCAAGCGGGTCTAGCGGGAAGCTCCTACGAGCAGTACTTC,CASGQAGLAGSSYEQYF
TRBD1,.,TRBV15,TRBJ2-7,TGTGCCACCAGCAGAGACCGGGACAGAGCCTACGAGCAGTACTTC,CATSRDRDRAYEQYF
TRBD1,.,TRBV19,TRBJ1-5,TGTGCCAGTAGTGGCCCGAGGGACAGCCATCAGCCCCAGCATTTT,CASSGPRDSHQPQHF
.,once,TRBV7-8,TRBJ2-3,TGTGCCAGCAGCTCGAGCCCCAGCACAGATACGCAGTATTTT,CASSSSPSTDTQYF
TRBD2,.,TRBV2,TRBJ2-3,TGTGCCAGCCTCCTAGCGGCTAGCGGGGGTACTAGCACAGATACGCAGTATTTT,CASLLAASGGTSTDTQYF
TRBD2,.,TRBV4-1,TRBJ2-3,TGCGCCAGCAGCCAAGTCCAGCGGGGGGGATCGAATACGCAGTATTTT,CASSQVQRGGSNTQYF
.,.,TRBV19,TRBJ1-5,TGTGCCAGTAGGGGTACCCGGGCCCCAAATCAGCCCCAGCATTTT,CASRGTRAPNQPQHF
TRBD1,few,TRBV5-1,TRBJ2-5,TGCGCCAGCAGTGGACAGGGGGAAGAGACCCAGTACTTC,CASSGQGEETQYF
.,once,TRBV7-3,TRBJ2-6,TGTGCCAGCAGTCCCGGATCGATTGGGGGCCACTCTGGGGCCAACGTCCTGACTTTC,CASSPGSIGGHSGANVLTF
.,.,TRBV7-9,TRBJ1-4,TGTGCCAGCAGCTTGTCTGGAACTGCAACTAATGAAAAACTGTTTTTT,CASSLSGTATNEKLFF
TRBD2,.,TRBV2,TRBJ2-2,TGTGCCAGCAGTGCGCTAGCGGGGGTGGCCGGGGAGCTGTTTTTT,CASSALAGVAGELFF
.,few,TRBV9,TRBJ1-6,TGTGCCAGCAGCGTATCCCCGAGCTCCTATAATTCACCCCTCCACTTT,CASSVSPSSYNSPLHF
.,few,TRBV6-5,TRBJ2-7,TGTGCCAGCAGACTCAGGGACTCCTACGAGCAGTACTTC,CASRLRDSYEQYF
TRBD1,once,TRBV18,TRBJ2-7,TGTGCCAGTGGGTCCGGGACAGGGAGCTACGAGCAGTACTTC,CASGSGTGSYEQYF
TRBD1,.,TRBV29-1,TRBJ1-3,TGCAGCGTAAGACCGGGACAGGGTGGAAACACCATATATTTT,CSVRPGQGGNTIYF
.,.,TRBV7-2,TRBJ2-5,TGTGCCAGCAGCTTCACAGCGTTAGCTGGAGAGACCCAGTACTTC,CASSFTALAGETQYF
.,.,TRBV7-2,TRBJ2-1,TGTGCCAGCACCCCCAGGGGTTTGAAGGTTGGCTACAATGAGCAGTTCTTC,CASTPRGLKVGYNEQFF
.,.,TRBV6-6,TRBJ1-3,TGTGCCAGCAGTTACGCCAGGGAGCCCAGTGGAAACACCATATATTTT,CASSYAREPSGNTIYF
TRBD1,.,TRBV15,TRBJ1-1,TGTGCCACCAGCAGGGGACAGGGAGACACTGAAGCTTTCTTT,CATSRGQGDTEAFF
TRBD2,.,TRBV7-3,TRBJ2-1,TGTGCCAGCAGCTCATATATGACTAGCGGGGGAAGTGGTGAGCAGTTCTTC,CASSSYMTSGGSGEQFF